These 13 T cell receptor beta chains came from one sample sequenced in a study of OX40 agonist ivuxolimab in advanced cancers. The repertoire was sequenced with immunoSEQ multiplex PCR; TCRdb's copy has only in-frame clones and lacks some. Among 30,000 to 35,000 clones listed, approximately 90% were seen once. The sequences come from CD4+ or CD8+ T cells sorted from blood, collected in a trial of the OX40 agonist ivuxolimab. The receptors come from an adult with an advanced solid tumor such as melanoma, head and neck, liver or kidney cancer.

The chain couples TRBV27 to TRBJ2-3, with D possibly being TRBD2 (5 bases). The V end was cut by 3 bases, the J end by 6 bases, with 13 bases between. This CDR3 has 14 residues. Germline V lookup: CDR1 MNHEY, CDR2 SMNVEV (reference sequence). The CDR3 reads CASSFGLPGDTQYF. CDR3 DNA: TGTGCCAGCAGTTTCGGACTTCCCGGGGATACGCAGTATTTT.

This clone has more than one count but fewer than ten. The chain uses TRBV7-9 and TRBJ1-2, with TRBD1 as a possible D gene (5 bases). Between the trimmed V and J ends, which lost 2 bases and 5 bases, there was a span of 15 bases. The CDR3 is made up of 15 amino acids. CDR1 SEHNR and CDR2 FQNEAQ come from the germline V gene (reference sequence). CDR3 in DNA: TGTGCCAGCAGCTTACGTCCAGGGCTGGGGTATGGCTACACCTTC. It encodes CASSLRPGLGYGYTF.

The genes are TRBV7-9 and TRBJ2-7, with D maybe TRBD2 (5 bases). V lost 0 bases to trimming and J lost 3 bases, with 6 bases between them. The CDR3 covers 13 residues. CDR1 SEHNR and CDR2 FQNEAQ come from the germline V gene (reference sequence). In DNA, the CDR3 is TGTGCCAGCAGCTTAGCCGGGGACTACGAGCAGTACTTC. It codes for CASSLAGDYEQYF.

This clone has more than one count but fewer than ten. The V and J genes are TRBV7-9 and TRBJ2-7; D not certain. Looked up from germline, CDR1 is SEHNR and CDR2 is FQNEAQ (reference sequence). V gave up 1 base and J gave up 2 bases, with 9 bases separating them. The CDR3 loop spans 14 amino acids. The CDR3 bases are TGTGCCAGCAGCTTAGTTGGGTCAGCCTACGAGCAGTACTTC. Translating gives CASSLVGSAYEQYF.

This chain joins TRBV27 and TRBJ2-1; D perhaps matches TRBD1 (6 bases). Germline loops: CDR1 MNHEY, CDR2 SMNVEV (reference sequence). This CDR3 is built from 17 residues. Trimming left V 3 bases short and J 1 base short, with 16 bases between. The CDR3 loop reads CASSLPRHRESYNEQFF. Written as DNA, the CDR3 is TGTGCCAGCAGTTTGCCCCGCCACAGGGAATCCTACAATGAGCAGTTCTTC.

This clone was counted once. The CDR3 region is CASSLEGRWDNYGYTF. The CDR3 DNA reads TGTGCCAGCAGCTTGGAAGGGAGATGGGACAACTATGGCTACACCTTC. The V and J genes are TRBV5-4 and TRBJ1-2; D is possibly TRBD1 (5 bases). Trimming pared 0 bases from V and 2 bases from J, leaving 14 bases between. The germline V gene encodes CDR1 SGHNT and CDR2 YYREEE (reference sequence). The CDR3 spans 16 residues.

The chain couples TRBV19 to TRBJ1-4; TRBD1 might be the D (5 bases). V lost 6 bases and J lost 0, with 5 bases in between. Germline loops: CDR1 LNHDA, CDR2 SQIVND (reference sequence). This CDR3 has 13 residues. The CDR3 reads CASRGATNEKLFF. The CDR3 DNA is TGTGCCAGTAGGGGGGCAACTAATGAAAAACTGTTTTTT.

J is TRBJ1-4 and V is TRBV10-3; D gene unclear. Trimming took 3 bases from V and 7 from J, leaving 12 bases between them. The CDR3 is 14 amino acids. Germline V gene lookup returns CDR1 ENHRY and CDR2 SYGVKD. The CDR3 DNA reads as TGTGCCATCAGTGAAGGCCCCCTGGGTGAAAAACTGTTTTTT. Its translation is CAISEGPLGEKLFF.

The DNA of the CDR3 is TGTGCCAGCAGCATCGACTTCCTCCAACTGGGAGAGCAGTACTTC. Translation: CASSIDFLQLGEQYF. This sequence joins TRBV28 and TRBJ2-7; D is undetermined. The CDR3 runs to 15 residues. Germline V gives CDR1 MDHEN, CDR2 SYDVKM. Trimming shortened V by 6 bases and J by 7 bases, and 22 bases separated the two germline ends.

This clone was recorded once. The genes are TRBV19 and TRBJ2-3, with 10 bases that match TRBD2. Trimming took 8 bases from V and 0 from J; bases not matched to a gene: 14. This CDR3 comprises 18 residues. Germline V gene sequence: CDR1 LNHDA, CDR2 SQIVND (reference sequence). CDR3 DNA sequence: TGTGCCAGTCGCACCCCGAGGACTAGCGGACGTAGCACAGATACGCAGTATTTT. This translates into CASRTPRTSGRSTDTQYF.

The gene calls are TRBV4-1 and TRBJ2-7; 8 nucleotides line up with TRBD1. V was pared by 1 base and J by 2 bases, with 7 bases of the junction left unmatched. This CDR3 is 16 amino acids long. The V gene's germline CDR1 is MGHRA and CDR2 YSYEKL. CDR3: CASSQGGTGGAYEQYF. As DNA, the CDR3 is TGCGCCAGCAGCCAAGGAGGGACAGGAGGCGCCTACGAGCAGTACTTC.

The chain combines TRBV9 with TRBJ2-1, with D unresolved. Per germline, CDR1 SGDLS and CDR2 YYNGEE. The CDR3 runs to 15 residues. Trimming took 1 base from V and 2 from J, leaving 10 bases between them. CDR3 sequence: CASSVSGNPYNEQFF. The CDR3 region has the DNA TGTGCCAGCAGCGTATCGGGCAACCCCTACAATGAGCAGTTCTTC.

The chain combines TRBV7-2 with TRBJ2-7; D is unclear. Germline assignment: CDR1 SGHTA and CDR2 FQGNSA. V was pared by 3 bases and J by 2 bases, with 8 bases between. The CDR3 is 13 residues long. CDR3 sequence reads: CASSFPPTYEQYF. The CDR3 bases are TGTGCCAGCAGCTTTCCCCCTACCTACGAGCAGTACTTC.